The 32 T cell receptor beta chains given below trace back to one sample, sequenced in a study of blood T cells in healthy people across ages. Using a J-beta primer mix together with a sample-barcoded 5' primer, a second PCR was run for 7 to 11 cycles. TCRdb re-analysed the 5' RACE reads in MiXCR, keeping a single row per CDR3 protein. This sample has about 1.4 million distinct CDR3 sequences, with roughly 64% found just once. Sequences were obtained from blood. The source is a man between 18 and 35 years old in good health.

This chain uses TRBV7-2 with TRBJ2-3; D may be TRBD1 (5 bases). The CDR3 totals 16 residues. Germline V gene lookup returns CDR1 SGHTA and CDR2 FQGNSA. The germline V and J ends were trimmed by 5 bases and 0 bases, with 15 bases remaining between them. In DNA, the CDR3 is TGTGCCAGCAGCCAAAAAACAGGAACTAGCACAGATACGCAGTATTTT. Protein product: CASSQKTGTSTDTQYF.

The DNA of the CDR3 is TGCAGTGCCAATGATTACACTGAAGCTTTCTTT. As protein: CSANDYTEAFF. The genes are TRBV20-1 and TRBJ1-1; D remains unclear. V lost 6 bases and J 3 bases, leaving 8 bases between the germline ends. Looked up from germline, CDR1 is DFQATT and CDR2 is SNEGSKA (reference sequence). There are 11 residues in the CDR3.

The V call is TRBV27, the J call TRBJ1-6; D is possibly TRBD1 (5 bases). Trimming removed 5 bases at V and 9 bases at J, with 17 bases between. The CDR3 spans 15 residues. Germline-derived CDR1 and CDR2 are MNHEY and SMNVEV (reference sequence). DNA of the CDR3: TGTGCCAGCAGTCCCCCGAGGGGAGGGGTTTCACCCCTCCACTTT. It is translated as CASSPPRGGVSPLHF.

For this clonotype: A junction boundary mismatches the germline segment, possibly from a read error. The V gene is TRBV13, the J gene TRBJ1-6, with a weak D call TRBD1 (5 bases). The CDR3 has 13 amino acids. Germline CDR1 and CDR2: PRHDT and FYEKMQ (reference sequence). DNA of the CDR3: TGTGCCAGCAGGGATGAAAGGGGTTCACTCCTCCACTTT. Its protein product is CASRDERGSLLHF.

This clonotype was observed a handful of times. J is TRBJ1-4 and V is TRBV14; 7 bases are a match to TRBD1. Per germline, CDR1 SGHDN and CDR2 FVKESK. This CDR3 has 15 residues. With 3 bases clipped from V and 8 bases from J, the junction kept 9 bases outside the gene matches. CDR3 nucleotide sequence: TGTGCCAGCAGCCAGAGCAGAGGGGGCTGGGAAAAACTGTTTTTT. Protein: CASSQSRGGWEKLFF.

The rearrangement uses TRBV28 and TRBJ2-3, with D tentatively TRBD2 (5 bases). CDR3 length: 15 residues. Trimming cost V 6 bases and J 6 bases, with 19 bases left between them. Germline V gene data show CDR1 as MDHEN and CDR2 as SYDVKM. In nucleotides, the CDR3 is TGTGCCAGCAGCCGCCCTAGCCCCGTCACCGATACGCAGTATTTT. It translates to CASSRPSPVTDTQYF.

V and J are TRBV2 and TRBJ1-5, with D perhaps TRBD1 (6 bases). Per the germline V gene, CDR1 is SNHLY and CDR2 is FYNNEI. The V gene lost 5 bases and the J gene lost 1 base, with 9 bases spanning the gap. The CDR3 covers 14 residues. The DNA of the CDR3 is TGTGCCAGCAGTAAAGGACAGAGCAATCAGCCCCAGCATTTT. Amino acids: CASSKGQSNQPQHF.

The J gene is TRBJ1-4, the V gene TRBV4-2; D not resolved. The V gene's germline CDR1 is LGHNA and CDR2 YNFKEQ. The CDR3 extends over 20 amino acids. V was trimmed by 3 bases and J by 0 bases, leaving 23 bases between them. The CDR3, as DNA: TGTGCCAGCAGCCACCCCTTGGACGGAGGCGCTACACCAACTAATGAAAAACTGTTTTTT. Its translation: CASSHPLDGGATPTNEKLFF.

This clonotype was seen a handful of times. The V gene is TRBV7-2, the J gene TRBJ2-1, with D uncertain. The V end lost 5 bases, the J end lost 3 bases, and 14 bases lay between the germline ends. This CDR3 comprises 15 residues. Germline values: CDR1 SGHTA, CDR2 FQGNSA. In nucleotides, the CDR3 is TGTGCCAGCAGCCCCAGTCCGCCAGACTACAATGAGCAGTTCTTC. Encoded protein: CASSPSPPDYNEQFF.

The V and J genes are TRBV2 and TRBJ2-2, with 13 bases matching TRBD2. The CDR3 has 14 residues. Per the germline V gene, CDR1 is SNHLY and CDR2 is FYNNEI. The ends lost 8 bases at V and 7 bases at J; junction bases unmatched: 4. This chain's CDR3 is CASGLAGVDGELFF. Written as DNA, the CDR3 is TGTGCCAGCGGACTAGCGGGAGTTGACGGGGAGCTGTTTTTT.

The chain has TRBV7-9 and TRBJ1-6; possible D gene TRBD1, 6 bases. Germline CDR1 SEHNR, CDR2 FQNEAQ (reference sequence). V lost 5 bases, J lost 10 bases, and 12 bases lay in between. There are 13 residues in the CDR3. CDR3 in DNA: TGTGCCAGCAGCCTGGACAGCCGCTCACCCCTCCACTTT. This gives the protein CASSLDSRSPLHF.

This clonotype has just a few counts. This chain uses TRBV12-3 or TRBV12-4 with TRBJ2-5; 7 positions agree with TRBD2. The CDR3 contains 13 residues. V lost 5 bases to trimming and J lost 1 base; unmatched junction nucleotides: 1. CDR3 sequence: CASSRLAQETQYF. The CDR3 nucleotides are TGTGCCAGCAGTCGACTAGCCCAAGAGACCCAGTACTTC.

This sequence joins TRBV7-2 and TRBJ1-6; 9 bases are shared with TRBD1. CDR3 length: 18 residues. V dropped 3 bases and J dropped 6; count of bases not matched to a gene: 12. Germline V gene lookup returns CDR1 SGHTA and CDR2 FQGNSA. The CDR3, as DNA: TGTGCCAGCAGCTTGGGACCCGGACAGGGGTCCCTTAATTCACCCCTCCACTTT. Its translation is CASSLGPGQGSLNSPLHF. The full variable domain, with the rest looked up from reference TRBV7-2 and TRBJ1-6, is GAGVSQSPSNKVTEKGKDVELRCDPISGHTALYWYRQSLGQGLEFLIYFQGNSAPDKSGLPSDRFSAERTGGSVSTLTIQRTQQEDSAVYLCASSLGPGQGSLNSPLHFGNGTRLTVT.

The CDR3 spells CASSFQRTDSYTF. The DNA for the CDR3 is TGTGCCAGCAGTTTTCAAAGGACAGATAGCTACACCTTC. The V call is TRBV6-6, the J call TRBJ1-2, with D maybe TRBD1 (6 bases). Trimming left V 4 bases short and J 9 bases short, with 15 bases between. This CDR3 has 13 amino acids. CDR1 and CDR2 (germline): MNHNY, SVGAGI (reference sequence).

The chain links TRBV20-1 to TRBJ2-1; 11 bases map to TRBD2. V lost 6 bases to trimming and J lost 4 bases; unmatched junction nucleotides: 8. The CDR3 is 15 amino acids. Looked up from germline, CDR1 is DFQATT and CDR2 is SNEGSKA (reference sequence). CDR3 sequence reads: CSAKPLAGGYNEQFF. CDR3 nucleotide sequence: TGCAGTGCCAAACCTCTAGCGGGGGGTTACAATGAGCAGTTCTTC.

This chain links TRBV5-1 with TRBJ2-1, with 7 bases matching TRBD2. V dropped 3 bases and J dropped 7; count of bases not matched to a gene: 13. Germline V CDR1 and CDR2: SGHRS, YFSETQ. The CDR3 loop spans 16 amino acids. CDR3 in amino acids: CASSSHGGGSGNEQFF. The CDR3 coding sequence is TGCGCCAGCAGCTCCCACGGCGGGGGAAGTGGGAATGAGCAGTTCTTC.

This chain joins TRBV7-2 and TRBJ2-5, with D perhaps matching TRBD1 (7 bases). CDR1 is SGHTA, CDR2 FQGNSA, per germline. V shed 6 bases and J shed 3 bases, with 17 bases lying between them. The CDR3 runs 15 residues. The CDR3 is CASRGYQGGEETQYF. In nucleotides, the CDR3 is TGTGCCAGCAGAGGTTACCAGGGGGGAGAAGAGACCCAGTACTTC. The whole variable domain, filled in from reference TRBV7-2 and TRBJ2-5, reads GAGVSQSPSNKVTEKGKDVELRCDPISGHTALYWYRQSLGQGLEFLIYFQGNSAPDKSGLPSDRFSAERTGGSVSTLTIQRTQQEDSAVYLCASRGYQGGEETQYFGPGTRLLVL.

The chain recombines TRBV11-3 with TRBJ2-1, with D tentatively TRBD1 (6 bases). Germline assignment: CDR1 SGHNT and CDR2 YENEEA. V lost 8 bases and J lost 5, with 13 bases in between. The CDR3 covers 13 residues. The CDR3, as DNA: TGTGCCAGCTCGGGACAAAATAACAATGAGCAGTTCTTC. Translating it yields CASSGQNNNEQFF.

The chain is built from TRBV20-1 and TRBJ2-1; 7 nucleotides line up with TRBD2. The CDR3 runs 14 residues. The ends lost 5 bases at V and 0 bases at J; junction bases unmatched: 4. CDR1 and CDR2 from the germline V gene are DFQATT and SNEGSKA (reference sequence). CDR3 sequence reads: CSAEAGLSYNEQFF. In nucleotides, the CDR3 is TGCAGTGCTGAAGCGGGGCTCTCCTACAATGAGCAGTTCTTC.

In its sample, this clonotype was seen many times. The chain recombines TRBV4-3 with TRBJ2-7; D perhaps matches TRBD1 (6 bases). Germline loops: CDR1 LGHNA, CDR2 YSLEER. V shed 0 bases and J shed 2 bases, with 11 bases lying between them. The CDR3 sequence is 15 residues long. The CDR3 nucleotides read TGCGCCAGCAGCCAAGACAGGGGCACCACCTACGAGCAGTACTTC. Its protein is CASSQDRGTTYEQYF.

This chain links TRBV9 with TRBJ1-4, with a weak D call TRBD1 (5 bases). The CDR3 totals 14 residues. Per the germline V gene, CDR1 is SGDLS and CDR2 is YYNGEE. Trimming removed 5 bases at V and 8 bases at J, with 16 bases between. CDR3 sequence: CASSRREFKEKLFF. The CDR3 DNA follows: TGTGCCAGCAGTCGCAGGGAGTTTAAGGAAAAACTGTTTTTT.

This chain joins TRBV6-2 or TRBV6-3 and TRBJ2-7, with a tentative D call TRBD2 (6 bases). V was trimmed by 2 bases and J by 1 base, leaving 21 bases between them. The CDR3 has 18 amino acids. Germline V gene data show CDR1 as MNHEY and CDR2 as SVGEGT. This chain's CDR3 is CASSYGLGGTIGSYEQYF. The DNA of the CDR3 is TGTGCCAGCAGTTACGGGTTAGGCGGGACCATTGGGTCCTACGAGCAGTACTTC.

The chain combines TRBV5-1 with TRBJ2-3; 9 bases align to TRBD1. With V trimmed by 3 bases and J by 1 base, 6 bases remained unmatched. Per germline, CDR1 SGHRS and CDR2 YFSETQ. The CDR3 length is 16 residues. The chain's CDR3 is CASSSGTGPRTDTQYF. The CDR3 DNA is TGCGCCAGCAGCTCCGGGACAGGGCCCCGCACAGATACGCAGTATTTT.

The rearrangement links TRBV20-1 to TRBJ2-5; no definite D call. The CDR3 covers 14 residues. Germline V gives CDR1 DFQATT, CDR2 SNEGSKA (reference sequence). V lost 1 base and J lost 0, with 9 bases in between. The CDR3 coding sequence is TGCAGTGCTAGAGCAGCTAGGGACCAAGAGACCCAGTACTTC. Amino acid sequence: CSARAARDQETQYF.

In this sample, this clonotype turned up a few times. The genes are TRBV4-1 and TRBJ1-1, with 7 bases aligning to TRBD1. J was trimmed by 8 bases and V by 4 bases; bases with no gene match: 4. CDR3 length: 12 amino acids. Looked up from germline, CDR1 is MGHRA and CDR2 is YSYEKL. CDR3 sequence (DNA): TGCGCCAGCAGCCGCGGACAGGACGAAGCTTTCTTT. Protein product: CASSRGQDEAFF.

The J gene is TRBJ2-7, the V gene TRBV12-3 or TRBV12-4; 9 nucleotides agree with TRBD2. V dropped 6 bases and J dropped 7; count of bases not matched to a gene: 10. The CDR3 runs 14 residues. CDR3: CASSGLARADEQYF. For the CDR3, the DNA is TGTGCCAGCAGCGGACTAGCGAGGGCAGATGAGCAGTACTTC.

The chain has TRBV20-1 and TRBJ1-1; the D gene is possibly TRBD1 (5 bases). V shed 7 bases and J shed 1 base, with 10 bases lying between them. Germline assignment: CDR1 DFQATT and CDR2 SNEGSKA (reference sequence). The CDR3 contains 12 residues. CDR3 sequence reads: CSGDRSNTEAFF. The CDR3 bases are TGCAGTGGCGACAGATCGAACACTGAAGCTTTCTTT.

V and J are TRBV20-1 and TRBJ2-1, with 8 bases fitting TRBD1. Looked up from germline, CDR1 is DFQATT and CDR2 is SNEGSKA (reference sequence). After removal of 6 bases from V and 0 bases from J, the junction contained 7 bases not matched to a gene. The CDR3 has 15 residues. CDR3 DNA: TGCAGTGCCATGGACAGGGTATCCTCCTACAATGAGCAGTTCTTC. The encoded protein is CSAMDRVSSYNEQFF.

This clonotype was seen repeatedly, ten times or more. V is TRBV11-2 and J is TRBJ2-7; no reliable D call. The germline V and J ends were trimmed by 5 bases and 2 bases, with 16 bases remaining between them. Germline V gene lookup returns CDR1 SGHAT and CDR2 FQNNGV. The CDR3 loop spans 15 amino acids. The CDR3 DNA reads TGTGCCAGCAGCCTTTCCCAGCCGATTCCCTACGAGCAGTACTTC. Its protein product is CASSLSQPIPYEQYF.

V usage is TRBV3-1 and J usage is TRBJ2-3; no clear D gene. From germline, CDR1 is LGHDT and CDR2 YNNKEL (reference sequence). CDR3 length: 13 residues. The germline V and J ends were trimmed by 0 bases and 6 bases, with 7 bases remaining between them. The CDR3 loop is CASSQDFWDTQYF. CDR3 DNA sequence: TGTGCCAGCAGCCAAGATTTTTGGGATACGCAGTATTTT.

The chain is built from TRBV20-1 and TRBJ2-3; 9 positions match TRBD2. The length of the CDR3 is 15 residues. The V segment lost 0 bases and the J segment 2 bases; nucleotides outside the gene matches: 3. CDR1 is DFQATT, CDR2 SNEGSKA, per germline (reference sequence). CDR3 DNA sequence: TGCAGTGCTAGAGATAGCGGGAGTACCACAGATACGCAGTATTTT. Translating gives CSARDSGSTTDTQYF.

This clonotype was observed a handful of times. The chain couples TRBV29-1 to TRBJ2-7, with TRBD1 as a possible D gene (6 bases). V was pared by 4 bases and J by 6 bases, with 10 bases between. The CDR3 length is 11 residues. CDR1 is SQVTM and CDR2 is ANQGSEA in the germline V gene. The CDR3 loop reads CSVGSRGEQYF. The DNA for the CDR3 is TGCAGCGTTGGATCCAGGGGCGAGCAGTACTTC.